The T cell receptor (beta chain) under discussion was sequenced for a study of shared clonotypes between healthy human individuals. CDR3 length equals 16 residues. CDR1 is KGHSH, CDR2 LQKENI, per germline. V lost 2 bases and J 4 bases, leaving 17 bases between the germline ends. The assay ran at deep level. Repertoires were generated with immunoSEQ multiplex PCR, while TCRdb's copy carries only in-frame clones and drops some. The table lists about a million clones, roughly 75% of them singletons. Comments on this clone: No antigen is known for it.

Findings of the study overall: Non-shared clonotypes displayed generation probabilities falling below those of clonotypes present in all four donors.

The receptor comes from a man aged 18 to 30 in good health. The rearrangement links TRBV18 to TRBJ1-1, with D perhaps TRBD1 (6 bases). The sequencing sample was made of memory CD4+ T cells sorted from blood. The subset is: CD45RA-negative fraction. CDR3 bases: TGTGCCAGCTCACCAATCAAGGGGGTTAAGGGCACTGAAGCTTTCTTT. Translation gives CASSPIKGVKGTEAFF. The full variable domain, in which reference TRBV18 and TRBJ1-1 provide the parts outside the CDR3, is NAGVMQNPRHLVRRRGQEARLRCSPMKGHSHVYWYRQLPEEGLKFMVYLQKENIIDESGMPKERFSAEFPKEGPSILRIQQVVRGDSAAYFCASSPIKGVKGTEAFFGQGTRLTVV.